One and the same sample provided the 18 T cell receptor beta chains below, sequenced in a study of T cells in Graves' hyperthyroidism and ophthalmopathy. Researchers took RNA transcripts and amplified the TCR beta CDR3 regions from them. TCR CDR3 regions were first amplified by RT-PCR with HTBI primers. TCRdb re-called the multiplex PCR reads with MiXCR, one entry per CDR3 protein. The sample has some 580,000 distinct CDR3 sequences, roughly 16% seen once. The material sequenced was blood. These receptors were taken from a woman aged 40 to 55 with Graves' ophthalmopathy.

With respect to this clonotype: A much more abundant neighbour one base away suggests this may be a read error. The genes are TRBV7-2 and TRBJ1-1, with D possibly being TRBD1 (6 bases). This CDR3 region has 15 residues. From germline, CDR1 is SGHTA and CDR2 FQGNSA. In nucleotides, the CDR3 is TGTGCCGGCAGCTCTGGGGGCTGGCTGAACACTGAAGCTTTCTTT. Translation: CAGSSGGWLNTEAFF.

This clonotype was recorded many times. The chain joins TRBV6-1 to TRBJ2-1, with D hard to call. CDR1 is MNHNS and CDR2 is SASEGT in the germline V gene. The CDR3 has 12 residues. V dropped 3 bases and J dropped 6 bases, with 6 bases sitting between them. CDR3 in DNA: TGTGCCAGCAGTGAGGCAGGCAATGAGCAGTTCTTC. Its translation: CASSEAGNEQFF.

This clonotype was observed many times. V gene TRBV2 combines with J gene TRBJ2-5; perhaps TRBD1 as D (5 bases). Germline loops: CDR1 SNHLY, CDR2 FYNNEI. The CDR3 contains 14 residues. Deletions cut 4 bases from V and 5 bases from J, with 14 bases between. The CDR3 spells CASSVDSLKETQYF. Here the CDR3 DNA reads TGTGCCAGCAGTGTTGACAGCTTGAAGGAGACCCAGTACTTC.

This clonotype was observed many times. The chain carries TRBV20-1 and TRBJ2-1, with 10 bases matching TRBD1. The germline gives CDR1 DFQATT, CDR2 SNEGSKA (reference sequence). Losses at the gene ends were 3 bases for V and 1 base for J; bases not matched to a gene: 6. This CDR3 has 16 residues. The CDR3 is CSARGQGTSSYNEQFF. CDR3 nucleotide sequence: TGCAGTGCTAGGGGACAGGGGACGTCATCCTACAATGAGCAGTTCTTC.

This clonotype has a count of ten or more. This chain uses TRBV28 with TRBJ1-1; no definite D call. V lost 7 bases, J lost 4 bases, and 13 bases lay in between. This CDR3 contains 13 residues. The germline V gene has CDR1 MDHEN and CDR2 SYDVKM. DNA of the CDR3: TGTGCCAGCACCCAAAACCTGGGCACTGAAGCTTTCTTT. The encoded protein is CASTQNLGTEAFF.

About this clonotype itself: Germline and junction disagree at one end, which may indicate a read error. This chain joins TRBV6-1 and TRBJ2-3; D unresolved. This CDR3 spans 12 amino acids. CDR1 and CDR2 (germline): MNHNS, SASEGT. CDR3 sequence (DNA): TGTGCCACCAGTGATGCGGTCCTTATAGCGTATTTT. Amino acids: CATSDAVLIAYF.

This clonotype has ten or more counts. V usage is TRBV5-1 and J usage is TRBJ2-1, with 8 bases aligning to TRBD2. The V gene's germline CDR1 is SGHRS and CDR2 YFSETQ. The CDR3 contains 14 residues. With V trimmed by 5 bases and J by 8 bases, 9 bases remained unmatched. In DNA, the CDR3 is TGCGCCAGCAGTAACGGGGGGGCTGTGCATGAGCAGTTCTTC. This gives the protein CASSNGGAVHEQFF.

With respect to this clonotype: A much larger clone is a single base away; this may be a read error. The chain carries TRBV6-1 and TRBJ1-2; TRBD1 might be the D (6 bases). CDR1 is MNHNS and CDR2 is SASEGT in the germline V gene. The CDR3 length is 15 residues. Trimming took off 0 bases at V and 8 bases at J, with 16 bases between the two ends. The CDR3 sequence: CASSEALGPQGGYTF. The CDR3 DNA is TGTGCCAGCAGTGAAGCGCTGGGTCCCCAGGGGGGCTACACCTTC.

This rearrangement joins TRBV6-1 to TRBJ2-7, with D unclear. Germline V gives CDR1 MNHNS, CDR2 SASEGT. The CDR3 length is 13 residues. V gave up 2 bases and J gave up 0 bases, with 5 bases separating them. The CDR3 DNA reads as TGTGCCAGCAGTGAACAGCCCTCCTACGAGCAGTACTTC. Amino acid sequence: CASSEQPSYEQYF.

The sample holds a few counts of this clonotype. The chain employs TRBV10-3 and TRBJ1-6; TRBD1 matches 10 bases. Losses at the gene ends were 6 bases for V and 8 bases for J; bases not matched to a gene: 1. Germline V lookup: CDR1 ENHRY, CDR2 SYGVKD. CDR3 size: 13 residues. The CDR3 DNA reads as TGTGCCATCAGAGGACAGGGGGATTCACCCCTCCACTTT. It specifies CAIRGQGDSPLHF.

This clonotype was counted many times. The chain links TRBV2 to TRBJ2-1; no clear D. V was pared by 5 bases and J by 7 bases, with 15 bases between. Germline V gene data show CDR1 as SNHLY and CDR2 as FYNNEI. This CDR3 is built from 14 residues. The CDR3 bases are TGTGCCAGCAGTTTCGAACTGTCGCTTAATGAGCAGTTCTTC. Translated: CASSFELSLNEQFF.

This chain uses TRBV5-4 with TRBJ2-1; maybe TRBD2 (6 bases). From germline, CDR1 is SGHNT and CDR2 YYREEE (reference sequence). The V end was cut by 2 bases, the J end by 6 bases, with 15 bases between. This CDR3 is 15 amino acids long. CDR3 in amino acids: CASSFSGVLTNEQFF. DNA of the CDR3: TGTGCCAGCAGCTTTTCGGGGGTCCTCACCAATGAGCAGTTCTTC.

This clonotype was seen many times. The chain is built from TRBV7-9 and TRBJ1-5, with 7 bases matching TRBD1. The CDR3 runs 18 residues. Germline V gene lookup returns CDR1 SEHNR and CDR2 FQNEAQ (reference sequence). V gave up 2 bases and J gave up 5 bases; unmatched junction bases: 15. CDR3 sequence: CASSLFGWLTGSDQPQHF. The DNA for the CDR3 is TGTGCCAGCAGCTTATTTGGTTGGTTGACAGGGTCGGATCAGCCCCAGCATTTT.

This clonotype has more than one count but fewer than ten. The V call is TRBV19, the J call TRBJ2-5; 7 positions agree with TRBD2. Per germline, CDR1 LNHDA and CDR2 SQIVND (reference sequence). Trimming at V came to 6 bases and at J to 2 bases, leaving 3 bases not matched to a gene. The CDR3 totals 13 residues. The CDR3 spells CASSTSAQETQYF. The CDR3, as DNA: TGTGCCAGTAGCACTAGCGCACAAGAGACCCAGTACTTC.

This clonotype turned up a few times. The V and J genes are TRBV6-2 or TRBV6-3 and TRBJ2-6, with TRBD1 matching 11 bases. CDR1 MNHEY and CDR2 SVGEGT come from the germline V gene. Unmatched junction bases numbered 3, after V lost 5 bases and J lost 0 bases. There are 17 residues in the CDR3. CDR3 residues: CASSRTGGSSGANVLTF. The CDR3, as DNA: TGTGCCAGCAGTCGGACAGGGGGCAGCTCTGGGGCCAACGTCCTGACTTTC.

About this clonotype itself: A much larger clonotype is one base distant, so this may be a read error. This chain connects TRBV6-5 to TRBJ2-7; D tentatively reads TRBD1 or TRBD2 (6 bases each). The CDR3 has 14 amino acids. Germline CDR1 is MNHEY and CDR2 is SVGAGI. Trimming removed 2 bases at V and 5 bases at J, with 13 bases between. The CDR3 region has the DNA TGTGCCAGCAGTTACACCTGGGGGGCCCACGAGCAGTACTTC. Amino acids: CASSYTWGAHEQYF.

This chain links TRBV20-1 with TRBJ2-7; 11 bases fit TRBD2. The CDR3 sequence is 14 residues long. CDR1 is DFQATT and CDR2 is SNEGSKA in the germline V gene (reference sequence). Written as DNA, the CDR3 is TGCAGCTTGACAGGAACTAGCGGGAGCTACGAGCAGTACTTC. It translates to CSLTGTSGSYEQYF.

In its sample, this clonotype was seen many times. This rearrangement joins TRBV18 to TRBJ2-1, with D possibly being TRBD1 (5 bases). The germline gives CDR1 KGHSH, CDR2 LQKENI. V lost 5 bases to trimming and J lost 8 bases, with 7 bases between them. CDR3 length: 11 residues. This CDR3 reads CASSGADEQFF. The CDR3 bases are TGTGCCAGCTCAGGGGCGGATGAGCAGTTCTTC.